This T cell receptor (beta chain) was observed in a study of cytomegalovirus exposure and HLA in healthy donors (dated by TCRdb to about 2017). Context from the whole study: The 650 to 750 repertoires of the first cohort and the roughly 120 validation repertoires were produced on the same platform, according to a later analysis. High-throughput TCR immunosequencing, statistical association of individual TCRs with disease status, and machine learning were combined to predict cytomegalovirus infection status. Besides the first cohort of more than 650 subjects, a separate validation cohort made up of 120 different subjects was used. The study aimed to test whether cataloging public T cell receptors could reveal signatures of past pathogen exposure.

The donors belonged to the validation cohort of approximately 130 subjects, which was separate from the approximately 660-subject first cohort. About this clone: No cognate antigen has been identified for it. Base qualities are not at hand, and no much larger clone is one base apart.

Study-wide findings and limitations: The classifier was reported to diagnose cytomegalovirus status with high specificity and sensitivity in both the original cohort and the validation cohort. The validation cohort had no HLA typing available for a later analysis, so co-occurrence within that cohort was assessed over all 120 or so repertoires. The study listed 164 TCR beta chains as associated with cytomegalovirus. Of the cluster scores, 90% to 95% were above 0 in a later analysis, which found that TCRs clustered in the first cohort also tended to co-occur in the 95 to 150 validation repertoires. Most TCR sequences were seen in very few donors, while some public TCRs were found in many individuals. Three of the identified cytomegalovirus-associated TCR beta chains were confirmed in vitro to be specific for cytomegalovirus antigens. According to the authors, the approach could potentially be generalized to other disease states and immunological phenotypes.

The receptor library was made with the immunoSEQ multiplex PCR assay. The authors' analysis ran thus. A statistical classification framework was built for diagnosing cytomegalovirus status from the catalog of TCR beta chain sequences. Sourced from immuneACCESS, this table was stored by TCRdb with only in-frame sequences that have V and J called. A share of the clones is absent; for the studies checked, an unresolved V gene accounts for under half, and the remainder has no known explanation. The DNA was the basis for D and trimming; V, J and clone size are from that table. Within this sample are more than 200,000 clones, with less than 95% of them counted one time only. Approximately 3% of the sample lies in the top ten. The sequencing sample was made of PBMCs. The TCR sequence derives from a young woman in good health and CMV-seronegative.

The DNA sequence reads TGTGCCAGCAGTCTGCGACGGGGAACCGGGGAGCTGTTTTTT. It is translated as CASSLRRGTGELFF. Recombination joined TRBV6-1 with TRBJ2-2; a tentative D match to TRBD2 spans 5 bases. From cysteine to phenylalanine, the CDR3 is 14 amino acids long. Only the CDR3 DNA is retained, 42 bases long and in frame from the first base. The germline V gene gives CDR1 as MNHNS and CDR2 as SASEGT. Deletion took 5 bases off V and 5 bases off J, with a span of 12 bases between the germline ends.